The 5 T cell receptor beta chains listed next were all sequenced from one sample in a study of shared clonotypes between healthy human individuals. The protocol was immunoSEQ multiplex PCR, while the TCRdb copy is restricted to in-frame clones and leaves out a portion. Here the sample spans some 500,000 clones, roughly 95% being singletons. The sequencing input was naive CD4+ T cells sorted from blood. As for subset: CD45RA+ positively selected. These receptors came from a woman aged 30 to 39 in good health.

The chain joins TRBV7-2 to TRBJ2-5, with D possibly matching TRBD1 (5 bases). This CDR3 has 13 amino acids. CDR1 and CDR2 (germline): SGHTA, FQGNSA. Trimming stripped 6 bases from V and 4 bases from J, with 12 bases between. The CDR3 region has the DNA TGTGCCAGCAGAGCAGGGTGGCGAGAGACCCAGTACTTC. This codes for CASRAGWRETQYF.

The chain uses TRBV9 and TRBJ1-2; TRBD1 is a possible D gene (6 bases). V gave up 4 bases and J gave up 4 bases, with 8 bases separating them. This CDR3 has 12 residues. Germline CDR1 is SGDLS and CDR2 is YYNGEE. For the CDR3, the DNA is TGTGCCAGCAGCCCGGACAGCTATGGCTACACCTTC. Encoded protein: CASSPDSYGYTF. The complete variable domain, with remaining parts taken from reference TRBV9 and TRBJ1-2, reads DSGVTQTPKHLITATGQRVTLRCSPRSGDLSVYWYQQSLDQGLQFLIQYYNGEERAKGNILERFSAQQFPDLHSELNLSSLELGDSALYFCASSPDSYGYTFGSGTRLTVV.

The rearrangement uses TRBV28 and TRBJ2-1; 13 nucleotides align to TRBD2. The CDR3 runs 18 residues. Germline assignment: CDR1 MDHEN and CDR2 SYDVKM. Trimming removed 5 bases from V and 6 bases from J; junction bases left unmatched: 13. CDR3 loop: CASSRTSGRFRGFNEQFF. The DNA of the CDR3 is TGTGCCAGCAGTAGGACTAGCGGGAGATTTAGGGGCTTCAATGAGCAGTTCTTC. Drawing the rest from reference TRBV28 and TRBJ2-1, the complete variable domain is DVKVTQSSRYLVKRTGEKVFLECVQDMDHENMFWYRQDPGLGLRLIYFSYDVKMKEKGDIPEGYSVSREKKERFSLILESASTNQTSMYLCASSRTSGRFRGFNEQFFGPGTRLTVL.

The rearrangement uses TRBV7-9 and TRBJ2-5, with TRBD2 matching over 8 bases. The CDR3 is made up of 16 amino acids. V trimming: 5 bases; J trimming: 4 bases; junction bases outside the gene matches: 12. Looked up from germline, CDR1 is SEHNR and CDR2 is FQNEAQ (reference sequence). The CDR3 nucleotides read TGTGCCAGCAGCCAGCTGCCGGGAGGGCCCTCAGAGACCCAGTACTTC. Translating gives CASSQLPGGPSETQYF. Together with reference TRBV7-9 and TRBJ2-5, the CDR3 gives the full variable domain: DTGVSQNPRHKITKRGQNVTFRCDPISEHNRLYWYRQTLGQGPEFLTYFQNEAQLEKSRLLSDRFSAERPKGSFSTLEIQRTEQGDSAMYLCASSQLPGGPSETQYFGPGTRLLVL.

The rearrangement uses TRBV30 and TRBJ2-7; TRBD1 might be the D (6 bases). CDR1 is GTSNPN, CDR2 SVGIG, per germline (reference sequence). The CDR3 length is 16 residues. Trimming took off 4 bases at V and 4 bases at J, with 23 bases between the two ends. In DNA form, the CDR3 reads TGTGCCTGGAAACCTCCGGGACAAAAGAAAGGGTACGAGCAGTACTTC. Translation: CAWKPPGQKKGYEQYF.